The 22 T cell receptor beta chains in this list originate from one sample, sequenced in a study of T cell changes during pregnancy in multiple sclerosis. The method was immunoSEQ multiplex PCR; TCRdb's version includes in-frame clones alone and lacks a portion of them. The profile covers more than 15,000 clones, with roughly four fifths appearing a single time and 10% taken by the ten largest. The starting material was CD8+ T cells from peripheral blood mononuclear cells, obtained in the second trimester of pregnancy. The receptors stem from a female donor in good health, enrolled as a control in a pregnancy study.

This chain uses TRBV28 with TRBJ2-4, with a possible D match to TRBD2 (6 bases). Germline-derived CDR1 and CDR2 are MDHEN and SYDVKM. The CDR3 has 14 residues. V was shortened by 3 bases and J by 8 bases, with 14 bases between the two germline ends. The CDR3 region is CASSFGGWRDIQYF. The DNA of the CDR3 is TGTGCCAGCAGTTTTGGGGGTTGGAGGGACATTCAGTACTTC.

The chain couples TRBV10-3 to TRBJ1-1; weak D call: TRBD1 (5 bases). This CDR3 region has 11 residues. Germline assignment: CDR1 ENHRY and CDR2 SYGVKD. The V end was cut by 7 bases, the J end by 7 bases, with 10 bases between. The CDR3 sequence is CAIKGGVEAFF. The CDR3 nucleotides read TGTGCCATCAAGGGAGGGGTTGAAGCTTTCTTT.

The chain joins TRBV5-8 to TRBJ2-2, with 12 bases identical to TRBD1. Trimming at V came to 2 bases and at J to 2 bases, leaving 1 base not matched to a gene. This CDR3 is built from 16 residues. Germline V gives CDR1 SGHTS, CDR2 YDEGEE. The CDR3 nucleotides read TGTGCCAGCAGCTTCGGGACAGGGGGCAACACCGGGGAGCTGTTTTTT. It specifies CASSFGTGGNTGELFF. Full variable domain (missing parts from reference TRBV5-8 and TRBJ2-2): EAGVTQSPTHLIKTRGQQATLRCSPISGHTSVYWYQQALGLGLQFLLWYDEGEERNRGNFPPRFSGRQFPNYSSELNVNALELEDSALYLCASSFGTGGNTGELFFGEGSRLTVL.

The gene calls are TRBV7-6 and TRBJ1-1; a possible D gene is TRBD1 (5 bases). Trimming cost V 6 bases and J 3 bases, with 20 bases left between them. CDR3 length: 16 residues. Germline V gives CDR1 SGHVS, CDR2 FNYEAQ. The CDR3 nucleotides read TGTGCCAGCAGTTCCCCCTGGGGGGGTGGGTACACTGAAGCTTTCTTT. The encoded protein is CASSSPWGGGYTEAFF.

This chain links TRBV7-2 with TRBJ2-1; 8 nucleotides align to TRBD2. This CDR3 is 16 amino acids long. The V gene end was trimmed by 1 base and the J gene end by 3 bases; junction bases not matched to a gene: 5. Germline lookup yields CDR1 SGHTA and CDR2 FQGNSA. CDR3 region: CASSLGRGGFYNEQFF. Written as DNA, the CDR3 is TGTGCCAGCAGCTTAGGACGGGGGGGCTTCTACAATGAGCAGTTCTTC.

This chain uses TRBV19 with TRBJ1-2; 9 bases align to TRBD1. The germline V gene has CDR1 LNHDA and CDR2 SQIVND (reference sequence). V lost 5 bases to trimming and J lost 3 bases; unmatched junction nucleotides: 10. CDR3 length equals 16 residues. Here the CDR3 reads CASSGRDRAFHYGYTF. In nucleotides, the CDR3 is TGTGCCAGTAGTGGCCGGGACAGGGCCTTTCACTATGGCTACACCTTC.

The chain joins TRBV28 to TRBJ1-5; D call uncertain. V was clipped by 1 base and J by 4 bases, with 8 bases between them. CDR3 length: 14 residues. The germline CDR1 and CDR2 sequences are MDHEN and SYDVKM. The CDR3 loop reads CASSLSGTNQPQHF. CDR3 DNA sequence: TGTGCCAGCAGTTTATCGGGAACGAATCAGCCCCAGCATTTT.

The genes are TRBV19 and TRBJ2-2; D ambiguous. Germline CDR1 and CDR2: LNHDA and SQIVND (reference sequence). This CDR3 is 17 amino acids long. V lost 1 base, J lost 3 bases, and 15 bases lay in between. The CDR3 loop is CASSIARQRIHTGELFF. The CDR3, as DNA: TGTGCCAGTAGTATAGCCCGCCAGCGTATACACACCGGGGAGCTGTTTTTT.

This clone came up a few times. V and J are TRBV9 and TRBJ1-6; TRBD1 might be the D (6 bases). Trimming took 0 bases from V and 10 from J, leaving 14 bases between them. The CDR3 runs to 15 residues. The germline CDR1 and CDR2 sequences are SGDLS and YYNGEE. The CDR3 protein is CASSVASGGGSPLHF. CDR3 DNA sequence: TGTGCCAGCAGCGTAGCATCGGGGGGCGGGTCACCCCTCCACTTT. Full variable domain (rest looked up from reference TRBV9 and TRBJ1-6): DSGVTQTPKHLITATGQRVTLRCSPRSGDLSVYWYQQSLDQGLQFLIQYYNGEERAKGNILERFSAQQFPDLHSELNLSSLELGDSALYFCASSVASGGGSPLHFGNGTRLTVT.

The CDR3 loop reads CASSLTSGGADEQFF. Here the CDR3 DNA reads TGTGCCAGCAGCCTTACTAGCGGGGGGGCCGATGAGCAGTTCTTC. The rearrangement uses TRBV4-2 and TRBJ2-1; 13 bases are shared with TRBD2. Germline V lookup: CDR1 LGHNA, CDR2 YNFKEQ. The CDR3 is made up of 15 amino acids. Trimming took 4 bases from V and 8 from J; bases not matched to a gene: 5.

The chain recombines TRBV27 with TRBJ1-1, with 7 positions matching TRBD1. Germline V gene data show CDR1 as MNHEY and CDR2 as SMNVEV (reference sequence). V was pared by 4 bases and J by 4 bases, with 6 bases of the junction left unmatched. The CDR3 loop spans 14 amino acids. In DNA, the CDR3 is TGTGCCAGCAGTTCCCGACAGGGAGTCACTGAAGCTTTCTTT. It is translated as CASSSRQGVTEAFF.

The chain employs TRBV9 and TRBJ2-2; 8 nucleotides line up with TRBD2. The CDR3 runs to 16 residues. The germline CDR1 and CDR2 sequences are SGDLS and YYNGEE. V lost 4 bases, J lost 6 bases, and 11 bases stayed unmatched. CDR3 DNA: TGTGCCAGCAGCCCCAGCGGGGGTTCCTTCGCCGGGGAGCTGTTTTTT. Residues: CASSPSGGSFAGELFF.

The sample holds one count of this clone. V and J are TRBV30 and TRBJ1-1; D remains ambiguous. CDR1 and CDR2 (germline): GTSNPN, SVGIG (reference sequence). This CDR3 comprises 13 residues. Trimming took off 3 bases at V and 6 bases at J, with 14 bases between the two ends. The CDR3, as DNA: TGTGCCTGGAGCGACGGCCGGGTCCCTGAAGCTTTCTTT. This sequence encodes CAWSDGRVPEAFF.

This clone was found a few times. This chain connects TRBV6-5 to TRBJ2-3; possible D gene TRBD1, 6 bases. CDR1 is MNHEY, CDR2 SVGAGI, per germline. With 6 bases removed from V and 3 bases from J, the gap between germline ends came to 16 bases. The CDR3 is 15 residues long. CDR3 sequence (DNA): TGTGCCAGCAGCCGGGACACTAAGATTACAGATACGCAGTATTTT. Amino acids: CASSRDTKITDTQYF.

The chain is built from TRBV5-5 and TRBJ1-4; 8 nucleotides match TRBD1. V lost 2 bases and J lost 6; bases outside the gene matches: 3. This CDR3 spans 14 amino acids. The germline V gene encodes CDR1 SGHKS and CDR2 YYEKEE (reference sequence). CDR3: CASSFAGGDEKLFF. The CDR3 region has the DNA TGTGCCAGCAGCTTCGCAGGGGGCGATGAAAAACTGTTTTTT.

The chain couples TRBV11-2 to TRBJ2-3; TRBD2 might be the D (6 bases). V lost 3 bases, J lost 1 base, and 11 bases lay in between. The CDR3 has 15 residues. Germline CDR1 is SGHAT and CDR2 is FQNNGV. The chain's CDR3 is CASSFWGEGTDTQYF. CDR3 nucleotide sequence: TGTGCCAGCAGCTTTTGGGGGGAGGGCACAGATACGCAGTATTTT.

This chain connects TRBV11-2 to TRBJ2-5, with TRBD2 matching 11 bases. Trimming cost V 5 bases and J 5 bases; bases outside gene matches: 4. The germline gives CDR1 SGHAT, CDR2 FQNNGV. CDR3 length: 14 residues. CDR3 sequence reads: CASSQTSGEETQYF. DNA of the CDR3: TGTGCCAGCAGCCAGACTAGCGGGGAGGAGACCCAGTACTTC.

This clone was seen a single time. The V gene is TRBV7-9, the J gene TRBJ2-7; D possibly corresponds to TRBD2 (5 bases). CDR3 length equals 17 residues. The V gene lost 4 bases and the J gene lost 6 bases, with 25 bases spanning the gap. The germline V gene encodes CDR1 SEHNR and CDR2 FQNEAQ (reference sequence). The CDR3 nucleotides read TGTGCCAGCAGCTACCCCACGGACCGGGGTCCCTTCCCCGAGCAGTACTTC. Its translation is CASSYPTDRGPFPEQYF.

This clone was found a few times. The CDR3: CASSLGTYNSPLHF. CDR3 nucleotide sequence: TGTGCCAGCAGTCTCGGGACTTATAATTCACCCCTCCACTTT. V and J are TRBV28 and TRBJ1-6, with a tentative D call TRBD1 (5 bases). CDR1 and CDR2 (germline): MDHEN, SYDVKM. The germline V and J ends were trimmed by 5 bases and 4 bases, with 9 bases remaining between them. CDR3 size: 14 residues.

The genes are TRBV10-3 and TRBJ1-2; D is ambiguous. Germline V gene sequence: CDR1 ENHRY, CDR2 SYGVKD. The length of the CDR3 is 16 residues. V was cut by 0 bases and J by 8 bases, with 19 bases left in between. The CDR3 reads CAISESGGSRSGGYTF. Here the CDR3 DNA reads TGTGCCATCAGTGAGTCGGGAGGGTCCCGATCTGGGGGCTACACCTTC.

This chain connects TRBV5-1 to TRBJ2-2; D unresolved. This CDR3 is built from 11 residues. V dropped 6 bases and J dropped 4 bases, with 4 bases sitting between them. The V gene's germline CDR1 is SGHRS and CDR2 YFSETQ. This CDR3 is CASTSTGELFF. DNA of the CDR3: TGCGCCAGCACGAGCACCGGGGAGCTGTTTTTT.

V and J are TRBV2 and TRBJ2-4; no clear D gene. Trimming cost V 0 bases and J 0 bases, with 12 bases left between them. The CDR3 covers 17 residues. Germline assignment: CDR1 SNHLY and CDR2 FYNNEI. CDR3 DNA: TGTGCCAGCAGTGAAGCGTCGCGGAAGCGAGCCAAAAACATTCAGTACTTC. This gives the protein CASSEASRKRAKNIQYF.